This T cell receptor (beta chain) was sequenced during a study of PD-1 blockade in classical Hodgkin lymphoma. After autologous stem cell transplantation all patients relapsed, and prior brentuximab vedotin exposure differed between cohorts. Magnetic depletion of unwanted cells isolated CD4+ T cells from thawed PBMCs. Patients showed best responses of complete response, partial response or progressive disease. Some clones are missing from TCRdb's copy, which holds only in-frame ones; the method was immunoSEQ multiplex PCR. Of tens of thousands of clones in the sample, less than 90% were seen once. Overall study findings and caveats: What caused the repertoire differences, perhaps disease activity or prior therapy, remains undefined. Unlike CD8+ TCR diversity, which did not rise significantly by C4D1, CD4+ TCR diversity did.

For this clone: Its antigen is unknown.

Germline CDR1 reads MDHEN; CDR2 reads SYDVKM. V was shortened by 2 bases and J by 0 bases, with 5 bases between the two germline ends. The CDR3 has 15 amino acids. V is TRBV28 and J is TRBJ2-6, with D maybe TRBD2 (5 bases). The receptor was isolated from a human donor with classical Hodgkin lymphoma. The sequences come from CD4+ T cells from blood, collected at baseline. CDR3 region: CASSLRGSGANVLTF. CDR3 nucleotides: TGTGCCAGCAGTTTACGGGGCTCTGGGGCCAACGTCCTGACTTTC.